The clone carrying this T cell receptor beta chain was detected once. The sample comes from a study of blood T cell repertoires in COVID-19. TCRdb's table, derived via immunoSEQ multiplex PCR, lists solely in-frame clones and lacks some. The table lists about 360,000 clones, around 80% of them singletons. The CDR3 contains 15 residues. The germline V gene has CDR1 SGDLS and CDR2 YYNGEE. The V and J ends lost 4 bases and 5 bases, in that order; junction bases with no gene match: 5. Sequencing used peripheral blood. The V call is TRBV9, the J call TRBJ2-3; 12 positions agree with TRBD2. This TCR derives from a man aged 25-45 years with active or convalescent COVID-19. CDR3: CASSLAGGRVDTQYF. CDR3 nucleotides: TGTGCCAGCAGCCTAGCGGGGGGGCGGGTAGATACGCAGTATTTT.